Detailed here is one T cell receptor beta chain. Antigen: not known. PCR involved 60 Vbeta and 13 Jbeta primers. Only in-frame clones appear in the TCRdb table, and some are missing; sequencing was by immunoSEQ multiplex PCR. The profile shows tens of thousands of clones, about 66% of them singletons. This sample was included in a study of cytomegalovirus exposure and HLA in healthy donors. The study's findings and limits: An analysis that came later showed most CMV-associated TCR beta chains appearing HLA-restricted. The study recorded over 150 TCR beta chains that were cytomegalovirus-associated.

The CDR3 length is 15 residues. From germline, CDR1 is SGDLS and CDR2 YYNGEE. V lost 6 bases and J lost 5; bases outside the gene matches: 12. The receptor was derived from a man between 35 and 55 years old in good health and CMV-seropositive. Source material: PBMCs. The chain employs TRBV9 and TRBJ2-3, with 7 positions matching TRBD2. The CDR3 nucleotides read TGTGCCAGCACCCGGGGCGCCCAGCGGGAAGATACGCAGTATTTT. Translated, it gives CASTRGAQREDTQYF.